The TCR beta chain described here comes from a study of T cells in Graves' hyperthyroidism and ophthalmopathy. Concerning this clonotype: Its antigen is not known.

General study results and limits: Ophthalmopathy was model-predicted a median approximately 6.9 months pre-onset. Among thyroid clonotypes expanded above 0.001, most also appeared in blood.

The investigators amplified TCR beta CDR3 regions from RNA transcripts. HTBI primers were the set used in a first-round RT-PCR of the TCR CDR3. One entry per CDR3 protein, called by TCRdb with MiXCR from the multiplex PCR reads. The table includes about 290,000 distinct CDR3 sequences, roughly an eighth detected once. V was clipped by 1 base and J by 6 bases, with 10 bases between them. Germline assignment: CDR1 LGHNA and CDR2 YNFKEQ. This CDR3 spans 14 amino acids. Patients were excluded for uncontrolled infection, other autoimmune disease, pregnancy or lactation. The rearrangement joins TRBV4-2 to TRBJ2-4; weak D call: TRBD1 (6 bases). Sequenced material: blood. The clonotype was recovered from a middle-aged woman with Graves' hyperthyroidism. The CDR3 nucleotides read TGTGCCAGCAGCCAAGCTCACAGGGTAAACATTCAGTACTTC. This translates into CASSQAHRVNIQYF.